One and the same sample provided the 4 T cell receptor beta chains below, sequenced in a study of Ad26.COV2.S vaccination and SARS-CoV-2 variants. Clones were sequenced by immunoSEQ multiplex PCR, and TCRdb holds only the in-frame ones, with some missing. This sample has about 140,000 clones, with 86% found just once. The specimen was peripheral blood, collected after recovery from COVID-19. Every receptor here comes from a human donor who had recovered from COVID-19.

This clone appeared a single time. This chain joins TRBV18 and TRBJ1-4; the D gene is possibly TRBD1 (5 bases). The CDR3 length is 13 residues. CDR1 and CDR2 from the germline V gene are KGHSH and LQKENI. The V gene lost 6 bases and the J gene lost 4 bases, with 9 bases spanning the gap. The CDR3 DNA is TGTGCCAGCTCCGGGACGAATAATGAAAAACTGTTTTTT. This codes for CASSGTNNEKLFF.

The chain employs TRBV7-9 and TRBJ1-2; D is perhaps TRBD1 (6 bases). Trimming left V 0 bases short and J 8 bases short, with 19 bases between. This CDR3 comprises 16 residues. Germline lookup yields CDR1 SEHNR and CDR2 FQNEAQ (reference sequence). CDR3 region: CASSLAAGQGPGGYTF. CDR3 nucleotide sequence: TGTGCCAGCAGCTTAGCCGCCGGGCAGGGGCCTGGAGGCTACACCTTC. The whole variable domain, filled in from reference TRBV7-9 and TRBJ1-2, reads DTGVSQNPRHKITKRGQNVTFRCDPISEHNRLYWYRQTLGQGPEFLTYFQNEAQLEKSRLLSDRFSAERPKGSFSTLEIQRTEQGDSAMYLCASSLAAGQGPGGYTFGSGTRLTVV.

CDR3 protein: CASSQDRQTGYTF. The CDR3 DNA reads TGCGCCAGCAGCCAAGATAGGCAGACGGGCTACACCTTC. The chain recombines TRBV4-3 with TRBJ1-2; D is ambiguous. V was trimmed by 0 bases and J by 8 bases, leaving 10 bases between them. The CDR3 sequence is 13 residues long. The germline V gene has CDR1 LGHNA and CDR2 YSLEER.

The V and J genes are TRBV19 and TRBJ1-1; D is ambiguous. The CDR3 is 13 amino acids. Germline CDR1 and CDR2: LNHDA and SQIVND (reference sequence). Trimming removed 1 base from V and 0 bases from J, with 3 bases in between. The CDR3 DNA sequence: TGTGCCAGTAGTATAGCCATGAACACTGAAGCTTTCTTT. This translates into CASSIAMNTEAFF. Full variable domain (remainder filled in from reference TRBV19 and TRBJ1-1): DGGITQSPKYLFRKEGQNVTLSCEQNLNHDAMYWYRQDPGQGLRLIYYSQIVNDFQKGDIAEGYSVSREKKESFPLTVTSAQKNPTAFYLCASSIAMNTEAFFGQGTRLTVV.